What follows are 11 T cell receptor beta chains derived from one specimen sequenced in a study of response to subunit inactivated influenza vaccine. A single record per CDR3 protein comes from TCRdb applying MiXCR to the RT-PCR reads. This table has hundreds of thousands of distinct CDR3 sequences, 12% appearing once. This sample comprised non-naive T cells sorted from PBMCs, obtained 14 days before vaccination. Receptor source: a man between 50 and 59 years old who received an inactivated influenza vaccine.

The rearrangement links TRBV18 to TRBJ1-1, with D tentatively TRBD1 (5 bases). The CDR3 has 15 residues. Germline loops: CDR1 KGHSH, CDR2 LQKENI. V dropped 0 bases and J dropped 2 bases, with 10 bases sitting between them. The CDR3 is CASSPPGGGNTEAFF. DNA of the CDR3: TGTGCCAGCTCACCACCCGGGGGAGGCAACACTGAAGCTTTCTTT.

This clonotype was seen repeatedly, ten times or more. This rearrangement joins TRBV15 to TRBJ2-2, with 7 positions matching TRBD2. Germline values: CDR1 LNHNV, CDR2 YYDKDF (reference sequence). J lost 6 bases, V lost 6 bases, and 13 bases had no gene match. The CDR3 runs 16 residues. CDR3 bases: TGTGCCACCAGTGGTGCGGCGGGGGTAGGTGCCGGGGAGCTGTTTTTT. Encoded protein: CATSGAAGVGAGELFF.

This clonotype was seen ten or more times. In DNA form, the CDR3 reads TGTGCCAGCAGTCCAGGGCCGGGGGACAATGAGCAGTTCTTC. Translation gives CASSPGPGDNEQFF. The chain joins TRBV12-3 or TRBV12-4 to TRBJ2-1, with a weak D call TRBD2 (6 bases). Trimming stripped 5 bases from V and 5 bases from J, with 13 bases between. This CDR3 comprises 14 residues.

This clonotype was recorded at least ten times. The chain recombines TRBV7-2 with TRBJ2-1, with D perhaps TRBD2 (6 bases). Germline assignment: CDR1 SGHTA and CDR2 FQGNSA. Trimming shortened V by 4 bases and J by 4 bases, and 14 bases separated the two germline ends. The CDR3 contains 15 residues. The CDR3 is CASSSSGGTYNEQFF. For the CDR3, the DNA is TGTGCCAGCAGCTCTTCAGGAGGGACGTACAATGAGCAGTTCTTC.

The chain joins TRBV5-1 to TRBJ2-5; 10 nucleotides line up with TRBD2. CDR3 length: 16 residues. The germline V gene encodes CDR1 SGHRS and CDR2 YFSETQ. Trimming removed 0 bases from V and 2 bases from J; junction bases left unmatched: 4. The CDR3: CASSLGALAGQETQYF. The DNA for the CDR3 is TGCGCCAGCAGCTTGGGCGCACTAGCGGGGCAAGAGACCCAGTACTTC. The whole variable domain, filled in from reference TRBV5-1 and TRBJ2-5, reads KAGVTQTPRYLIKTRGQQVTLSCSPISGHRSVSWYQQTPGQGLQFLFEYFSETQRNKGNFPGRFSGRQFSNSRSEMNVSTLELGDSALYLCASSLGALAGQETQYFGPGTRLLVL.

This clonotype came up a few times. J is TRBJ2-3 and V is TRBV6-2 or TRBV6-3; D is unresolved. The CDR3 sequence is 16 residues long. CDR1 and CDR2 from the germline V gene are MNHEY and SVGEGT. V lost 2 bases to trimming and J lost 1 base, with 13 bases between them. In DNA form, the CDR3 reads TGTGCCAGCAGTTACACGTTTCTAGGAGGCACAGATACGCAGTATTTT. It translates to CASSYTFLGGTDTQYF.

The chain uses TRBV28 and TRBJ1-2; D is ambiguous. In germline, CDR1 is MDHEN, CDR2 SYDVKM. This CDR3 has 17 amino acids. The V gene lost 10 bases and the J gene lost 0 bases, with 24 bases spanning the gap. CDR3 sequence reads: CATFKRGRVGTNYGYTF. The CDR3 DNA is TGTGCCACCTTTAAACGGGGAAGGGTTGGGACTAACTATGGCTACACCTTC.

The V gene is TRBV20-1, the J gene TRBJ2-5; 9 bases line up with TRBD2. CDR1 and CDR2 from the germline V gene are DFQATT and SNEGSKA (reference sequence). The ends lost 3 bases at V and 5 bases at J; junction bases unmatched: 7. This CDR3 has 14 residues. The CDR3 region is CSASPAGGGETQYF. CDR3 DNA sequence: TGCAGTGCTAGTCCAGCGGGGGGCGGGGAGACCCAGTACTTC.

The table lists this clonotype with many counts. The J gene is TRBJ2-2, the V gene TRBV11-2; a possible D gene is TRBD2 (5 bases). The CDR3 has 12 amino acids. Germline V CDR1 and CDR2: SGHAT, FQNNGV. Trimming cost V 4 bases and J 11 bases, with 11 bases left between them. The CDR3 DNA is TGTGCCAGCAGCTCGACTCGGGGAGAGCTGTTTTTT. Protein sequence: CASSSTRGELFF.

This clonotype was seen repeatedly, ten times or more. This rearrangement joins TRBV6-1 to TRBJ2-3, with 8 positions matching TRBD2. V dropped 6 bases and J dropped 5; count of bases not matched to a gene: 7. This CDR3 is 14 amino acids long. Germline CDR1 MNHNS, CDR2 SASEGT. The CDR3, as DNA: TGTGCCAGCAGCCCCGGGGGGGCCATAGATACGCAGTATTTT. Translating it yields CASSPGGAIDTQYF.

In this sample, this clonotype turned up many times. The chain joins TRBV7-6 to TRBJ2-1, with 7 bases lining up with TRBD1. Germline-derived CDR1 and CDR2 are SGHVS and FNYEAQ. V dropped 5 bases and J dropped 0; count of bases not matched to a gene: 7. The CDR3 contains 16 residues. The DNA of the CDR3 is TGTGCCAGCAGCCGAAGCCGACAGGGCTCCTACAATGAGCAGTTCTTC. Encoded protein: CASSRSRQGSYNEQFF.